What follows is one TCR beta chain and its context. Its antigen is still unknown. The data are from a study of cytomegalovirus exposure and HLA in healthy donors. Findings and caveats of the study: Most TCRs appeared rarely, but some public TCRs recurred in many donors. Owing to their indistinguishability, certain V segments, notably TRBV6-2 and TRBV6-3, were excluded.

Use of 60 Vbeta and 13 Jbeta primers characterized the PCR. Only in-frame clones appear in the TCRdb table, and some are missing; sequencing was by immunoSEQ multiplex PCR. The sample holds approximately 210,000 clones; around 81% are singletons and the top ten take 1.5% to 2%. Donors showed nominal health when sampled, although they likely had unrecorded immune exposures. CDR1 is SGHRS, CDR2 YFSETQ, per germline. This CDR3 is 14 amino acids long. Trimming shortened V by 0 bases and J by 4 bases, and 9 bases separated the two germline ends. The receptor comes from a man aged 18 to 30 in good health and CMV-seronegative. Sample: PBMCs. This chain connects TRBV5-1 to TRBJ2-3; D remains ambiguous. The CDR3 coding sequence is TGCGCCAGCAGCTTGGAAGGCGGCGCAGATACGCAGTATTTT. This sequence encodes CASSLEGGADTQYF.